The subject of this entry is one TCR beta chain. The antigen is unknown. Attached unique molecular identifiers marked individual cDNA molecules. TCRdb ran MiXCR on the 5' RACE reads and lists one entry per CDR3 protein. The sample consists of roughly 75,000 distinct CDR3 sequences, 12% of them appearing once. The CDR3 consists of 19 residues. J gave up 4 bases and V 2 bases, and 10 bases lay outside the gene matches. Germline values: CDR1 MNHEY, CDR2 SVGEGT. These data are taken from a study of early T cells in non-severe SARS-CoV-2 infection. The study, taken as a whole, reports: Clonotype matching in VDJdb favored anti-spike CD8 responses and did not capture private and CD4 specificities.

The receptor comes from an adult who was a healthcare worker with PCR-confirmed SARS-CoV-2 infection or an uninfected control (not recorded which). Sequencing input: whole blood. The rearrangement joins TRBV6-2 or TRBV6-3 to TRBJ2-1; TRBD2 matches 14 bases. This CDR3 is CASSYQIGLAGGKYNEQFF. DNA for the CDR3: TGTGCCAGCAGTTACCAAATCGGACTAGCGGGAGGCAAATACAATGAGCAGTTCTTC.